What follows are 10 T cell receptor beta chains derived from one specimen sequenced in a study of CD8 T cell repertoires and HIV-1 epitope variants. Sequenced by immunoSEQ multiplex PCR; TCRdb stores in-frame clones only, minus some. The table has 5,000 or so clones, about 70% seen once. What these receptors recognize is not known. The sample comprised cultured CD8+ T cells derived from PBMCs. All receptors come from a male donor with HIV.

This sequence joins TRBV19 and TRBJ2-3; no reliable D call. V was trimmed by 2 bases and J by 3 bases, leaving 9 bases between them. Germline V lookup: CDR1 LNHDA, CDR2 SQIVND (reference sequence). The CDR3 runs to 14 residues. CDR3 amino acids: CASSISWRTDTQYF. CDR3 nucleotide sequence: TGTGCCAGTAGTATATCATGGAGAACAGATACGCAGTATTTT.

The rearrangement joins TRBV7-2 to TRBJ1-3, with a possible D match to TRBD1 (6 bases). Germline CDR1 is SGHTA and CDR2 is FQGNSA. The germline V and J ends were trimmed by 2 bases and 0 bases, with 11 bases remaining between them. The CDR3 consists of 16 residues. The CDR3 DNA reads as TGTGCCAGCAGCTTATCCCCAGGGGTCTCTGGAAACACCATATATTTT. It is translated as CASSLSPGVSGNTIYF.

This sequence joins TRBV28 and TRBJ1-1; D gene uncertain. The CDR3 spans 12 residues. Germline assignment: CDR1 MDHEN and CDR2 SYDVKM. V was trimmed by 6 bases and J by 2 bases, leaving 7 bases between them. CDR3 sequence: CASRDTNTEAFF. CDR3 coding DNA: TGTGCCAGCAGAGACACCAACACTGAAGCTTTCTTT.

The CDR3 DNA is TGTGCCAGCAGTGAATATTTAGTGACGGACAGGGACGGCACTGAAGCTTTCTTT. Its protein is CASSEYLVTDRDGTEAFF. The V call is TRBV25-1, the J call TRBJ1-1; 8 bases match TRBD1. CDR1 and CDR2 from the germline V gene are MGHDK and SYGVNS. The V gene end was trimmed by 0 bases and the J gene end by 4 bases; junction bases not matched to a gene: 13. This CDR3 spans 18 amino acids. Using reference TRBV25-1 and TRBJ1-1 for the parts outside the CDR3, the full variable domain is EADIYQTPRYLVIGTGKKITLECSQTMGHDKMYWYQQDPGMELHLIHYSYGVNSTEKGDLSSESTVSRIRTEHFPLTLESARPSHTSQYLCASSEYLVTDRDGTEAFFGQGTRLTVV.

This clone was seen only once. This chain connects TRBV5-4 to TRBJ2-1; D perhaps matches TRBD1 (5 bases). This CDR3 spans 13 amino acids. In germline, CDR1 is SGHNT, CDR2 YYREEE (reference sequence). With 7 bases removed from V and 9 bases from J, the gap between germline ends came to 17 bases. CDR3 in DNA: TGTGCCAGCTGGGTCTGGGGCAGGGTTGAGCAGTTCTTC. Its translation is CASWVWGRVEQFF. The variable domain in full, with the rest retrieved from reference TRBV5-4 and TRBJ2-1, is ETGVTQSPTHLIKTRGQQVTLRCSSQSGHNTVSWYQQALGQGPQFIFQYYREEENGRGNFPPRFSGLQFPNYSSELNVNALELDDSALYLCASWVWGRVEQFFGPGTRLTVL.

This chain uses TRBV28 with TRBJ2-3, with D unclear. Trimming removed 1 base from V and 3 bases from J, with 11 bases in between. Germline CDR1 reads MDHEN; CDR2 reads SYDVKM. The CDR3 runs 15 residues. DNA of the CDR3: TGTGCCAGCAGTTTATCGGATAGCTTGACAGATACGCAGTATTTT. Its translation: CASSLSDSLTDTQYF.

The chain uses TRBV11-3 and TRBJ1-1; D is ambiguous. CDR3 length: 13 residues. The V end lost 1 base, the J end lost 7 bases, and 10 bases lay between the germline ends. Germline loops: CDR1 SGHNT, CDR2 YENEEA. The CDR3 is CASSLGPKVEAFF. As DNA, the CDR3 is TGTGCCAGCAGCTTAGGACCGAAGGTTGAAGCTTTCTTT.

This clone was observed once. This chain connects TRBV29-1 to TRBJ1-1, with D tentatively TRBD1 (5 bases). This CDR3 contains 12 residues. The V gene's germline CDR1 is SQVTM and CDR2 ANQGSEA. V lost 1 base to trimming and J lost 5 bases, with 8 bases between them. In DNA, the CDR3 is TGCAGCGTTGAAGGGGGGGGGACTGAAGCTTTCTTT. Amino acids: CSVEGGGTEAFF.

The chain is built from TRBV19 and TRBJ2-3, with D maybe TRBD2 (5 bases). Between the trimmed V and J ends, which lost 3 bases and 0 bases, there was a span of 10 bases. Germline CDR1 is LNHDA and CDR2 is SQIVND (reference sequence). This CDR3 spans 15 amino acids. The CDR3 loop is CASSMGSGSTDTQYF. CDR3 DNA: TGTGCCAGTAGTATGGGGAGCGGAAGCACAGATACGCAGTATTTT.

The V gene is TRBV5-1, the J gene TRBJ2-1; D uncertain. The CDR3 covers 15 residues. The V and J ends lost 2 bases and 5 bases respectively, with 14 bases between them. Germline V gene sequence: CDR1 SGHRS, CDR2 YFSETQ. The CDR3 DNA reads TGCGCCAGCAGCTTTGACCCCCGCAGCGACAATGAGCAGTTCTTC. This translates into CASSFDPRSDNEQFF.